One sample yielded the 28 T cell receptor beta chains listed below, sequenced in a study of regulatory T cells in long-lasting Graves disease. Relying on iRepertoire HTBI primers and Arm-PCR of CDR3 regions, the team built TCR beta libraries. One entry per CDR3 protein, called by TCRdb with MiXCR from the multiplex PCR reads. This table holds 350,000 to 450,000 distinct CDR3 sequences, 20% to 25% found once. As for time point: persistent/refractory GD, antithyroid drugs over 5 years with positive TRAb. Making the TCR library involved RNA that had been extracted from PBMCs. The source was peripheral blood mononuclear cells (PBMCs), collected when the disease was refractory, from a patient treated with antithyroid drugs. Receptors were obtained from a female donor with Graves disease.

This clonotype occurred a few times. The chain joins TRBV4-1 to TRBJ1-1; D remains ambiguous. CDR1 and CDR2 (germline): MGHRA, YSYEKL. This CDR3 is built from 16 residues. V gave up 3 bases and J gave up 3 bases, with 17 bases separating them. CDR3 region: CASSQSISVGDTEAFF. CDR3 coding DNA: TGCGCCAGCAGCCAGTCGATATCGGTCGGGGACACTGAAGCTTTCTTT.

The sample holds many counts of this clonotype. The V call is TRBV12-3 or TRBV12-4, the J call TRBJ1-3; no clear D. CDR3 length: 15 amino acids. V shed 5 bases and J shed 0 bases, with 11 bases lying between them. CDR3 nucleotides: TGTGCCAGCAGTACCCCGGGATACTCTGGAAACACCATATATTTT. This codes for CASSTPGYSGNTIYF.

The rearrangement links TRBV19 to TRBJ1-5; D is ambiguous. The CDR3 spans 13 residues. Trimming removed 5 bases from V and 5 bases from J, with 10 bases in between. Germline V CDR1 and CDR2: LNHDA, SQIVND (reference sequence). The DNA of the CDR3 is TGTGCCAGTAGTCTGAGGGTCGATCAGCCCCAGCATTTT. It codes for CASSLRVDQPQHF.

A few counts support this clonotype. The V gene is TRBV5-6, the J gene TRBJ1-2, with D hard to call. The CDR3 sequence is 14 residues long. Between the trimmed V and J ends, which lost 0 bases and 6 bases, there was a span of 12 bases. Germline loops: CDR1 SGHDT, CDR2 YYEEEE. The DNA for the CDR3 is TGTGCCAGCAGCTTGGGTAGTGACCAAAATGGCTACACCTTC. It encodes CASSLGSDQNGYTF.

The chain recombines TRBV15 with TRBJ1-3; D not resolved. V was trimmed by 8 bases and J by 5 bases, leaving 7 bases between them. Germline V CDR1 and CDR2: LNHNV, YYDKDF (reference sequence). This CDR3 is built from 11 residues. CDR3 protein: CATSRRNTIYF. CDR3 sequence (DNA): TGTGCCACCTCCCGTAGAAACACCATATATTTT.

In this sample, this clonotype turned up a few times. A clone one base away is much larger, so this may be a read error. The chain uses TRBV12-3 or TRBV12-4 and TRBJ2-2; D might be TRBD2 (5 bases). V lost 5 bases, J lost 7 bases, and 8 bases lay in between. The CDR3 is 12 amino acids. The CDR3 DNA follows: TGTGCCAGCAGTCCGGGGATCGGGGAGCTGTTTTTT. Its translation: CASSPGIGELFF.

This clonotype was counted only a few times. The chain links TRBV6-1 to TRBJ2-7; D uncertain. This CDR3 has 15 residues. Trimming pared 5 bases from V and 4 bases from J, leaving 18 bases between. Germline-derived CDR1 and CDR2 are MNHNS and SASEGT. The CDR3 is CASSPSTPVPYEQYF. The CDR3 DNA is TGTGCCAGCAGTCCATCGACCCCCGTCCCATACGAGCAGTACTTC.

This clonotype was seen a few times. The CDR3 loop reads CASSTPSHTEAFF. In DNA form, the CDR3 reads TGTGCCAGTAGTACTCCTTCTCACACTGAAGCTTTCTTT. This sequence joins TRBV19 and TRBJ1-1; D gene uncertain. The germline gives CDR1 LNHDA, CDR2 SQIVND (reference sequence). Trimming took 4 bases from V and 3 from J, leaving 9 bases between them. CDR3 length: 13 residues.

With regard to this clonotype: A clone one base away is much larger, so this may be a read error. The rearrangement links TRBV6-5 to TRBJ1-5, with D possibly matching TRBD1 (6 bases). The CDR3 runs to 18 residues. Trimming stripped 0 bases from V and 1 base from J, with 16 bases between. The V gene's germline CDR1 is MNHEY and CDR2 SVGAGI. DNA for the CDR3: TGTGCCAGCAGTTACTCCCCGAGGACAGAGGGAAGCAATCAGCCCCAGCATTTT. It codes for CASSYSPRTEGSNQPQHF.

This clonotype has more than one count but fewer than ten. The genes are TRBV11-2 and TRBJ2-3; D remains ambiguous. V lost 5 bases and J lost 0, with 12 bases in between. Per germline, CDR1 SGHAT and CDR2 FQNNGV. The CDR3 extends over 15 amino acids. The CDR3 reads CASSRLAPSTDTQYF. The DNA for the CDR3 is TGTGCCAGCAGCAGACTTGCGCCAAGCACAGATACGCAGTATTTT.

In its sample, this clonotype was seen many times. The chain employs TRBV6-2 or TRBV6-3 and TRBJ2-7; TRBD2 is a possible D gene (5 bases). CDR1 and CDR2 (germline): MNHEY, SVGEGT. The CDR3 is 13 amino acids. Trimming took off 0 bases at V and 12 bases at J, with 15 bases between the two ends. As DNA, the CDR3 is TGTGCCAGCAGTTACTCGAGGGCAGACCAAGGGTACTTC. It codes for CASSYSRADQGYF.

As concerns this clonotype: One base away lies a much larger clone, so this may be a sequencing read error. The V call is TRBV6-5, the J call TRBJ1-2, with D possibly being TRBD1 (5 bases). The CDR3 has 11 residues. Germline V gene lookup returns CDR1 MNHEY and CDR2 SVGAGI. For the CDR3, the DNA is TGTGCCAGCAATTACGGGGACGGCTACACCTTC. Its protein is CASNYGDGYTF.

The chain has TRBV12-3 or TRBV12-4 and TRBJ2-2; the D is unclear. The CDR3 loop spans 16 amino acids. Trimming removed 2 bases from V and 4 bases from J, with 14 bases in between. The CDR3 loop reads CASSLTPPTGTGELFF. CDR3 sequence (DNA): TGTGCCAGCAGTTTAACCCCCCCCACGGGCACCGGGGAGCTGTTTTTT.

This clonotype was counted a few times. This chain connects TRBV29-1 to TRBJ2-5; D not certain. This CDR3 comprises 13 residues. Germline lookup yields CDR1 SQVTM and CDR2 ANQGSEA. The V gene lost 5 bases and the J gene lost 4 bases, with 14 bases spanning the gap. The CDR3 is CSVFFQLGETQYF. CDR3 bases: TGCAGCGTTTTTTTCCAGCTGGGAGAGACCCAGTACTTC.

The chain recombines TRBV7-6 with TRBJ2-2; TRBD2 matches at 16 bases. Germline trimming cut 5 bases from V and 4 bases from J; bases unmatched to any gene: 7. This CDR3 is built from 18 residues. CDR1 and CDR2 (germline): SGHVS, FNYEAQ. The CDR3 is CASSPGLAGGPSTGELFF. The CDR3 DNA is TGTGCCAGCAGCCCGGGACTAGCGGGAGGGCCGAGCACCGGGGAGCTGTTTTTT.

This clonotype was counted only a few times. The CDR3 DNA is TGTGCCAGCAGTGAATGGAGAGAGGGAGGGAGAGGCAAAAACATTCAGTACTTC. Translating it yields CASSEWREGGRGKNIQYF. The gene calls are TRBV2 and TRBJ2-4, with 7 bases matching TRBD2. The CDR3 sequence is 18 residues long. Per germline, CDR1 SNHLY and CDR2 FYNNEI. V was pared by 2 bases and J by 3 bases, with 13 bases of the junction left unmatched.

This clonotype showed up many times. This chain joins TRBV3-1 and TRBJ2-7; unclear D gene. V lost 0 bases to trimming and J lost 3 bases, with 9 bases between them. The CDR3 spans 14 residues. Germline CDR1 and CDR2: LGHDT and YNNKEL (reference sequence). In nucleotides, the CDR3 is TGTGCCAGCAGCCAAGATTCAGGAATCTACGAGCAGTACTTC. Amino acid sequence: CASSQDSGIYEQYF.

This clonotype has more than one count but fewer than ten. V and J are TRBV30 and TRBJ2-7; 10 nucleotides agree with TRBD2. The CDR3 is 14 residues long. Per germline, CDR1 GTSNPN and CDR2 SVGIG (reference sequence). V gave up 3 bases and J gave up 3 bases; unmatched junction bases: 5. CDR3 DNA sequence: TGTGCCTGGAGCCTAGCGGGAGCGGGCTACGAGCAGTACTTC. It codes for CAWSLAGAGYEQYF.

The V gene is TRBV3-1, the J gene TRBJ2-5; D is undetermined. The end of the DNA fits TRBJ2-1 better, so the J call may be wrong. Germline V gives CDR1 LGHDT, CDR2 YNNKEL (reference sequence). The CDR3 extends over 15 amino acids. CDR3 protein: CASSLGYHLGNEQFF. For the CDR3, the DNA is TGTGCCAGCAGCCTAGGATACCATTTGGGCAATGAGCAGTTCTTC.

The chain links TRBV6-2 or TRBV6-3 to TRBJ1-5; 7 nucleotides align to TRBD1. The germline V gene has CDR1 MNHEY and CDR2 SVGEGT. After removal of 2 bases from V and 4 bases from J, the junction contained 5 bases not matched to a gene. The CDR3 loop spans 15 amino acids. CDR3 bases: TGTGCCAGCAGTTACGCGGGACAGCTTAATCAGCCCCAGCATTTT. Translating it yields CASSYAGQLNQPQHF.

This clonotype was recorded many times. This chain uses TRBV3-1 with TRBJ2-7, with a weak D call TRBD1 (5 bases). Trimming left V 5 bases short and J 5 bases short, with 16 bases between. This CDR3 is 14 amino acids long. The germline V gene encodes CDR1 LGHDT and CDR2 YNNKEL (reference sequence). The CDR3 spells CASSLSFRAHEQYF. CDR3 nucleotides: TGTGCCAGCAGCTTAAGCTTCAGGGCCCACGAGCAGTACTTC.

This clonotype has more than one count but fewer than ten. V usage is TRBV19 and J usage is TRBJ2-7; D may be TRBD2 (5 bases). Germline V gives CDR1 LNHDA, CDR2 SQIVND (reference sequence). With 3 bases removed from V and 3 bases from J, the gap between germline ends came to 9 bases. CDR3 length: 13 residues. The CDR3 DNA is TGTGCCAGTAGTATTCGGGGAGACTACGAGCAGTACTTC. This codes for CASSIRGDYEQYF.

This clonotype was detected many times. CDR3 sequence reads: CASSSHGGILNYGYTF. The CDR3 DNA reads as TGTGCCAGCAGCTCACACGGGGGGATTTTGAACTATGGCTACACCTTC. The J gene is TRBJ1-2, the V gene TRBV27, with a weak D call TRBD1 (5 bases). The V end was cut by 6 bases, the J end by 2 bases, with 19 bases between. Germline V gene lookup returns CDR1 MNHEY and CDR2 SMNVEV (reference sequence). This CDR3 has 16 residues.

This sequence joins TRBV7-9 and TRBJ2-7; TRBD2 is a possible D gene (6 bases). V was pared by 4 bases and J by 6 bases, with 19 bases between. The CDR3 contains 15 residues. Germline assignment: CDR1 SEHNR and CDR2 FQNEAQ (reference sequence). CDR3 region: CASSSTGTPAGEQYF. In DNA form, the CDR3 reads TGTGCCAGCAGCTCAACCGGGACTCCAGCGGGCGAGCAGTACTTC.

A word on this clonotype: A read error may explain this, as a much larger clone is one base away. Here the CDR3 DNA reads TGTGCCATCAGTTCTTCAGGGGACACTGAAGCTTTCTTT. This codes for CAISSSGDTEAFF. The chain has TRBV10-3 and TRBJ1-1; D perhaps matches TRBD1 (6 bases). Per germline, CDR1 ENHRY and CDR2 SYGVKD. The ends were cut back, 5 bases at V and 3 bases at J, with 10 bases in the middle. This CDR3 is 13 amino acids long.

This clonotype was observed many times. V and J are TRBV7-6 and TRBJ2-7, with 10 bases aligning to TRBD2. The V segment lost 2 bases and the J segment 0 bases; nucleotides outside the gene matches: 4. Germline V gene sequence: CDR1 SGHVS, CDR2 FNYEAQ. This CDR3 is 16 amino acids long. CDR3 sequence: CASSLRTSGASYEQYF. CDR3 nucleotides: TGTGCCAGCAGCTTAAGAACTAGCGGGGCCTCCTACGAGCAGTACTTC.

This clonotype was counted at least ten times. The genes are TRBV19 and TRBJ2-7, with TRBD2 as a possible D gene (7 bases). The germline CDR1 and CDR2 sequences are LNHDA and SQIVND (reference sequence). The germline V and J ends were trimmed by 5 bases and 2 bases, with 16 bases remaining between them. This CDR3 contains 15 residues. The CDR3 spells CASSAGDTGAYEQYF. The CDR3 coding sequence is TGTGCCAGTAGTGCGGGGGACACAGGAGCCTACGAGCAGTACTTC.

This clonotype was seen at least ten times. In nucleotides, the CDR3 is TGTGCCAGCTCCGGGACAGATAATTCACCCCTCCACTTT. This translates into CASSGTDNSPLHF. The chain recombines TRBV6-1 with TRBJ1-6; 7 bases are shared with TRBD1. Germline assignment: CDR1 MNHNS and CDR2 SASEGT. This CDR3 region has 13 residues. The V segment lost 8 bases and the J segment 5 bases; nucleotides outside the gene matches: 3.